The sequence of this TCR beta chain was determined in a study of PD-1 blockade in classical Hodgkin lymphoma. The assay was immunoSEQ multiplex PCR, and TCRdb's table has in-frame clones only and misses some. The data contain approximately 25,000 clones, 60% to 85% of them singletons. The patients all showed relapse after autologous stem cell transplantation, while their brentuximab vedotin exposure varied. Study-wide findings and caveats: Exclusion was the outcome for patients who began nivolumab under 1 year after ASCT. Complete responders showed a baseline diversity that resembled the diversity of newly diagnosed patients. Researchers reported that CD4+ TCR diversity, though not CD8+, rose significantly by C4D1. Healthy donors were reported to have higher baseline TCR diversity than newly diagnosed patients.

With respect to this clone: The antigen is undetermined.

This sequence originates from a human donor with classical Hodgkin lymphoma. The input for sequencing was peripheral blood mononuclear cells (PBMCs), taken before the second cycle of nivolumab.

For the CDR3, the DNA is TGTGCCACGGGGGAGGGCGATGAGCAGTTCTTC. Protein sequence: CATGEGDEQFF. V is TRBV15 and J is TRBJ2-1; TRBD2 matches 7 bases. Germline V lookup: CDR1 LNHNV, CDR2 YYDKDF (reference sequence). CDR3 size: 11 residues. The junction had 4 bases not matched to a gene; V was cut back by 9 bases and J by 8 bases.